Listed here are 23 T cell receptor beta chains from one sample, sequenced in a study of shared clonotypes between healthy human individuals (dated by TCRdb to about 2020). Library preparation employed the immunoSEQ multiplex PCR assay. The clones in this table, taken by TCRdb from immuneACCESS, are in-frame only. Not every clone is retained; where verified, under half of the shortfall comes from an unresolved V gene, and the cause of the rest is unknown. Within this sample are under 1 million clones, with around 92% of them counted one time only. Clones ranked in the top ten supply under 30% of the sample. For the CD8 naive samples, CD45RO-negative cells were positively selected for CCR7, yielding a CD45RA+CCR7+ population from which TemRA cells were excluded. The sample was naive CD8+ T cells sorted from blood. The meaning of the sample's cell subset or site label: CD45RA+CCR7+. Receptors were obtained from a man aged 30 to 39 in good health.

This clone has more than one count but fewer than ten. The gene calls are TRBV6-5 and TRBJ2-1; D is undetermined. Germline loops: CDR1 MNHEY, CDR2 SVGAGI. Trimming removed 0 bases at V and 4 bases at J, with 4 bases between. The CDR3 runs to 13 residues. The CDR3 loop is CASSYSEYNEQFF. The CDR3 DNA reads TGTGCCAGCAGTTACTCGGAATACAATGAGCAGTTCTTC.

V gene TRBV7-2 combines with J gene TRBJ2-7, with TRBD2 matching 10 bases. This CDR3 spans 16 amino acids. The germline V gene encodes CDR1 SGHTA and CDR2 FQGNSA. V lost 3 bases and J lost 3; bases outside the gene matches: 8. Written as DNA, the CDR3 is TGTGCCAGCAGCTTGTATTCTAGCGGGAGTGGCTACGAGCAGTACTTC. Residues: CASSLYSSGSGYEQYF.

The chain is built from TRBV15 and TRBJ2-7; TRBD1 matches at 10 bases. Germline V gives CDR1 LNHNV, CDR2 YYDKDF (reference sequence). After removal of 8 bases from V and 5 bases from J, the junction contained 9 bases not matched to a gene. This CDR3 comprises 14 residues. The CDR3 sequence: CATSEDRGMDEQYF. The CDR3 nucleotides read TGTGCCACCTCGGAGGACAGGGGGATGGACGAGCAGTACTTC.

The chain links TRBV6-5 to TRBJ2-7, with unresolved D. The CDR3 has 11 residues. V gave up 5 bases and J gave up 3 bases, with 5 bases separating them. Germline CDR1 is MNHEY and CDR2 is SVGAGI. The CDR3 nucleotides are TGTGCCAGCAGTCGGAACTACGAGCAGTACTTC. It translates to CASSRNYEQYF.

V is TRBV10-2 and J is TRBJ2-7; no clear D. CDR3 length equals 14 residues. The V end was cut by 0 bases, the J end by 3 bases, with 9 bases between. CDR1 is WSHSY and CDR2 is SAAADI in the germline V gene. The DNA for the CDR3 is TGCGCCAGCAGTGAGTCGTCGGCCTACTACGAGCAGTACTTC. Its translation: CASSESSAYYEQYF.

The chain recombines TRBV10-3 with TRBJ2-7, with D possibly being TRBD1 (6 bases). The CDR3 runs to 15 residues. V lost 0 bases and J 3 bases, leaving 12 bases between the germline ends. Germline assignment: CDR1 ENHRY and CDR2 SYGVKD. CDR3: CAISESGGLGYEQYF. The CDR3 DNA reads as TGTGCCATCAGTGAGTCAGGGGGATTGGGCTACGAGCAGTACTTC.

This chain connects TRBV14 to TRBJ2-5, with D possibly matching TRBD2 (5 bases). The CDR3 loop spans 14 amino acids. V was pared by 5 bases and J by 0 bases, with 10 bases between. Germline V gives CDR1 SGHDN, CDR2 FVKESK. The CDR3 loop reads CASSIPGYQETQYF. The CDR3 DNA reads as TGTGCCAGCAGCATCCCGGGGTACCAAGAGACCCAGTACTTC.

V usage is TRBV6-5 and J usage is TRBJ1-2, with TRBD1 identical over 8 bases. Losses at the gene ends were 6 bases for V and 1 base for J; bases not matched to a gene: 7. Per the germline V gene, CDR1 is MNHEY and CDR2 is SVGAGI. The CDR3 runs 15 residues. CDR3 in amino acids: CASRTGDSLNYGYTF. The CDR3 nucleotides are TGTGCCAGCAGGACAGGGGACTCCCTTAACTATGGCTACACCTTC.

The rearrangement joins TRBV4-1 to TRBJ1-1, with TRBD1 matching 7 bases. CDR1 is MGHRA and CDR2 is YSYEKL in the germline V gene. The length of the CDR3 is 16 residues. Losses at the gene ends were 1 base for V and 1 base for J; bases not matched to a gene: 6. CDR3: CASSQGTGLANTEAFF. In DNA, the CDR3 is TGCGCCAGCAGCCAAGGGACAGGTTTGGCGAACACTGAAGCTTTCTTT.

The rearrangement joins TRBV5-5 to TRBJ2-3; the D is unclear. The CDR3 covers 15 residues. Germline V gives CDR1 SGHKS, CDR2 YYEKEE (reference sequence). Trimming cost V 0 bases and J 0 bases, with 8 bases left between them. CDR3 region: CASSLARDSTDTQYF. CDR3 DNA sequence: TGTGCCAGCAGCTTGGCCCGCGACAGCACAGATACGCAGTATTTT.

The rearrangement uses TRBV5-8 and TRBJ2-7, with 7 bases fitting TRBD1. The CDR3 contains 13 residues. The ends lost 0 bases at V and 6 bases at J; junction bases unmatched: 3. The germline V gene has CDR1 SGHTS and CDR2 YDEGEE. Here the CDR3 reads CASSLANRGEQYF. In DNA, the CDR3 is TGTGCCAGCAGCTTGGCCAACAGGGGCGAGCAGTACTTC.

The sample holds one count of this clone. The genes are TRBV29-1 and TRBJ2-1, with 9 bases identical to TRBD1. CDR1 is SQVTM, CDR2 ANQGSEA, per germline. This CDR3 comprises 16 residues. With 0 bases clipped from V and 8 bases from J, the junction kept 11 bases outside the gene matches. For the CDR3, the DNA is TGCAGCGTTGAAGAGTTAAGGACAGGGGCAGGGTATGAGCAGTTCTTC. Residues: CSVEELRTGAGYEQFF.

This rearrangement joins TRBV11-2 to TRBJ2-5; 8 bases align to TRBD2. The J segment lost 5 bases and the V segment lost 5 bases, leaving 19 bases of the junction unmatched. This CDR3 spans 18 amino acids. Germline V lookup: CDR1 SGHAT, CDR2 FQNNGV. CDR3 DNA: TGTGCCAGCAGCCTCGGCCTAGCGGGCGTCACCCCCCAGGAGACCCAGTACTTC. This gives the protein CASSLGLAGVTPQETQYF.

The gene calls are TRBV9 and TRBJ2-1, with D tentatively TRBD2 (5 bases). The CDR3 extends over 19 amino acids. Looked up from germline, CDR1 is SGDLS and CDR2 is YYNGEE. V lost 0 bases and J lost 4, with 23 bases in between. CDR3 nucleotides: TGTGCCAGCAGCGTAGGGGAGTTGGGCGTACTTGGGGAATACAATGAGCAGTTCTTC. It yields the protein CASSVGELGVLGEYNEQFF.

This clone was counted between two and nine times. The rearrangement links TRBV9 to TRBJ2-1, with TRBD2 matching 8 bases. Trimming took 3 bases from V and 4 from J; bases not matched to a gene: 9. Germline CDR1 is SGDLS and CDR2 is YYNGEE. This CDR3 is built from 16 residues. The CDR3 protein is CASSGFNSGAYNEQFF. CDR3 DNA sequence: TGTGCCAGCAGCGGGTTCAATAGCGGGGCGTACAATGAGCAGTTCTTC.

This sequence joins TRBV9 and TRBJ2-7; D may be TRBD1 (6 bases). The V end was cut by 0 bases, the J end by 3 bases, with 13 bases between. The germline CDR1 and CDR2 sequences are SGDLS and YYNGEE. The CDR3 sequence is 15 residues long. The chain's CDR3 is CASSVEGTRLYEQYF. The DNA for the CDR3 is TGTGCCAGCAGCGTAGAAGGGACAAGGCTCTACGAGCAGTACTTC.

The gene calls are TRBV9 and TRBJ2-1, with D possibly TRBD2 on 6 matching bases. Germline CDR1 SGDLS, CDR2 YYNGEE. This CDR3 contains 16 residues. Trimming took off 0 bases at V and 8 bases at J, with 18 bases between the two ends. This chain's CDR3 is CASSVEVHGLLHEQFF. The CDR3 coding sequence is TGTGCCAGCAGCGTAGAGGTTCATGGACTACTTCATGAGCAGTTCTTC.

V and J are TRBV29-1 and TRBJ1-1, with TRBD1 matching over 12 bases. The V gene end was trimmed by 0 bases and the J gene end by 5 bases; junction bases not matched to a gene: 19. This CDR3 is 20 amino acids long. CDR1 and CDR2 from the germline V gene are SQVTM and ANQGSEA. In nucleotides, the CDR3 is TGCAGCGTTGAAGATGGGCGGTGGCCCGGGACAGGGGGCGAATGGACTGAAGCTTTCTTT. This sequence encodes CSVEDGRWPGTGGEWTEAFF.

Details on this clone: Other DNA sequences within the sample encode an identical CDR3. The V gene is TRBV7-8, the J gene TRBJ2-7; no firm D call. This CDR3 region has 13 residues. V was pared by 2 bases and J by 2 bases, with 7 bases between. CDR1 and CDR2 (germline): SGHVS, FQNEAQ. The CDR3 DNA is TGTGCCAGCAGCTTAAGCCCGACCTACGAGCAGTACTTC. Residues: CASSLSPTYEQYF.

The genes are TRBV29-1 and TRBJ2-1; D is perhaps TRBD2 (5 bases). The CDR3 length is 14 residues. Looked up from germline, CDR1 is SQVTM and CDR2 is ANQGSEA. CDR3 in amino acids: CSLSRSGSYNEQFF. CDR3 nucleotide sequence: TGCAGTCTAAGCCGGAGCGGATCCTACAATGAGCAGTTCTTC.

The CDR3: CASSETDRVLSGANVLTF. In DNA, the CDR3 is TGTGCCAGCAGTGAAACGGACAGGGTACTCTCTGGGGCCAACGTCCTGACTTTC. The J gene is TRBJ2-6, the V gene TRBV6-1; 8 nucleotides line up with TRBD1. The CDR3 totals 18 residues. Trimming removed 2 bases from V and 0 bases from J; junction bases left unmatched: 6. Germline V gene data show CDR1 as MNHNS and CDR2 as SASEGT.

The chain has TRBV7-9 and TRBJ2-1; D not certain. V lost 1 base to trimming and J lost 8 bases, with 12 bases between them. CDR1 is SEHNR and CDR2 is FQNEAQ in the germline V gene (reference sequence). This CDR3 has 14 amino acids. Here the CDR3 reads CASSLVLGIDEQFF. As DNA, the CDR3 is TGTGCCAGCAGCTTAGTGCTAGGAATCGATGAGCAGTTCTTC.

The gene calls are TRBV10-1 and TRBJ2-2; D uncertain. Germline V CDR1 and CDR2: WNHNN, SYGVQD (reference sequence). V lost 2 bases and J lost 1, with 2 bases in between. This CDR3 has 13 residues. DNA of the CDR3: TGCGCCAGCAGTGAGGGGAACACCGGGGAGCTGTTTTTT. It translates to CASSEGNTGELFF.